The source of this TCR beta chain is a study of blood T cell repertoires in COVID-19. Germline CDR1 is SGHDT and CDR2 is YYEEEE. The V end was cut by 2 bases, the J end by 4 bases, with 3 bases between. The CDR3 spans 11 residues. In the original workflow: Scientists estimated how many nucleated cells there were by amplifying reference gene primers. Method: immunoSEQ multiplex PCR; TCRdb's copy keeps in-frame clones and lacks some. That table furnishes V, J and clone size, whereas the DNA furnished D and trimming. This table has a few hundred thousand clones, 84% appearing once. Sample: peripheral blood. The chain links TRBV5-6 to TRBJ1-1; no clear D. The TCR comes from a woman aged 40 to 49 who had recovered from COVID-19. CDR3 DNA: TGTGCCAGCAGCTTCAGCACTGAAGCTTTCTTT. Protein product: CASSFSTEAFF.